This T cell receptor beta chain is drawn from a study of T cell responses to AZD1222 COVID-19 vaccine. Study-wide results and caveats: At baseline, just a handful of AZD1222 recipients tested seropositive. Following two doses of AZD1222, Spike-specific TCR breadth and depth rose.

The V end lost 6 bases, the J end lost 8 bases, and 11 bases lay between the germline ends. The CDR3 extends over 12 amino acids. Per germline, CDR1 LGHNT and CDR2 FRNRAP. Some clones are missing from TCRdb's copy, which holds only in-frame ones; the method was immunoSEQ multiplex PCR. The sample has 95,000 to 110,000 clones, roughly 91% seen once. This clone has more than one count but fewer than ten. Its antigen is not identified. This clonotype was sampled from an adult in good health. The J gene is TRBJ2-1, the V gene TRBV12-5; D call uncertain. The sequencing here drew on peripheral blood, taken on day 0 of AZD1222 vaccination. The CDR3 protein is CASGGNGYEQFF. The CDR3 DNA reads as TGTGCTAGTGGGGGGAATGGGTATGAGCAGTTCTTC.